The 32 T cell receptor beta chains below all came from one sample that was sequenced in a study of blood T cell repertoires in COVID-19. The repertoire was sequenced with immunoSEQ multiplex PCR; TCRdb's copy has only in-frame clones and lacks some. The sample includes 90,000 to 120,000 clones, approximately 88% of them seen just once. Sequenced sample: peripheral blood. The receptor set was obtained from a human donor in a cohort sampled during active COVID-19.

The chain carries TRBV28 and TRBJ2-7, with D possibly TRBD1 on 6 matching bases. Trimming stripped 4 bases from V and 2 bases from J, with 15 bases between. This CDR3 is built from 15 residues. Germline V gives CDR1 MDHEN, CDR2 SYDVKM. CDR3 nucleotide sequence: TGTGCCAGCAGTTCCCCAGGGGTTGGCGCCTACGAGCAGTACTTC. Amino acids: CASSSPGVGAYEQYF.

The chain links TRBV19 to TRBJ1-3; D not resolved. CDR1 and CDR2 from the germline V gene are LNHDA and SQIVND (reference sequence). Trimming left V 4 bases short and J 0 bases short, with 13 bases between. This CDR3 comprises 16 residues. In DNA form, the CDR3 reads TGTGCCAGTAGTACGATAATGGGCGCCTCTGGAAACACCATATATTTT. This encodes CASSTIMGASGNTIYF. Looking up the rest from reference TRBV19 and TRBJ1-3 gives the full variable domain: DGGITQSPKYLFRKEGQNVTLSCEQNLNHDAMYWYRQDPGQGLRLIYYSQIVNDFQKGDIAEGYSVSREKKESFPLTVTSAQKNPTAFYLCASSTIMGASGNTIYFGEGSWLTVV.

The J gene is TRBJ1-2, the V gene TRBV5-6; no reliable D call. CDR3 length: 15 amino acids. V lost 1 base and J lost 1, with 11 bases in between. Germline lookup yields CDR1 SGHDT and CDR2 YYEEEE. CDR3 DNA: TGTGCCAGCAGCTTGCGGACTCAGCTTAACTATGGCTACACCTTC. It yields the protein CASSLRTQLNYGYTF.

The chain recombines TRBV25-1 with TRBJ1-2; 8 bases map to TRBD1. The CDR3 sequence is 13 residues long. Germline V gene data show CDR1 as MGHDK and CDR2 as SYGVNS. V lost 6 bases and J lost 0; bases outside the gene matches: 0. CDR3 residues: CASRQGANYGYTF. The CDR3 DNA is TGTGCCAGCAGACAGGGGGCTAACTATGGCTACACCTTC.

A remark on this clone: As the CDR3 is not closed by the conserved phenylalanine or tryptophan, this likely results from a read error. No DNA is shown, since the ends of the CDR3 on it are uncertain; the CDR3 is the one TCRdb lists. This chain links TRBV6-1 with TRBJ2-7; the listed D gene, TRBD1, was not tested against the DNA. CDR1 is MNHNS and CDR2 is SASEGT in the germline V gene. Counting both end residues, the CDR3 totals 12 amino acids. CDR3 in amino acids: CASSESGGTGAL.

This chain links TRBV6-5 with TRBJ2-1; D is unresolved. The germline CDR1 and CDR2 sequences are MNHEY and SVGAGI. Trimming pared 7 bases from V and 0 bases from J, leaving 7 bases between. This CDR3 spans 13 amino acids. CDR3 protein: CASTRSSYNEQFF. CDR3 in DNA: TGTGCCAGCACCCGGAGCTCCTACAATGAGCAGTTCTTC.

This chain uses TRBV18 with TRBJ1-1; tentative D call: TRBD1 (6 bases). The V end was cut by 2 bases, the J end by 0 bases, with 10 bases between. The V gene's germline CDR1 is KGHSH and CDR2 LQKENI. The CDR3 has 15 residues. For the CDR3, the DNA is TGTGCCAGCTCACCAGGGCCAGGGGTGAACACTGAAGCTTTCTTT. The encoded protein is CASSPGPGVNTEAFF.

The chain uses TRBV2 and TRBJ2-2; a weak D match, TRBD1 (6 bases). CDR1 and CDR2 from the germline V gene are SNHLY and FYNNEI. V was shortened by 6 bases and J by 4 bases, with 15 bases between the two germline ends. The CDR3 sequence is 15 residues long. CDR3 in DNA: TGTGCCAGCAGGTCACAGGGAATAGGCACCGGGGAGCTGTTTTTT. It yields the protein CASRSQGIGTGELFF.

The CDR3 loop is CASSGSNTDTQYF. DNA for the CDR3: TGTGCCAGCAGTGGGAGCAACACAGATACGCAGTATTTT. This rearrangement joins TRBV6-2 or TRBV6-3 to TRBJ2-3; D is perhaps TRBD2 (5 bases). In germline, CDR1 is MNHEY, CDR2 SVGEGT. V was pared by 5 bases and J by 2 bases, with 8 bases between. CDR3 size: 13 residues.

This clone came up a few times. The chain combines TRBV2 with TRBJ1-6; possible D gene TRBD1, 6 bases. The germline V gene has CDR1 SNHLY and CDR2 FYNNEI. The CDR3 spans 14 residues. Trimming took 3 bases from V and 7 from J, leaving 10 bases between them. DNA of the CDR3: TGTGCCAGCAGTGAGCAGGGGAGAAATTCACCCCTCCACTTT. As protein: CASSEQGRNSPLHF.

V gene TRBV2 combines with J gene TRBJ1-2; D gene unclear. There are 14 residues in the CDR3. CDR1 is SNHLY, CDR2 FYNNEI, per germline. Trimming took off 4 bases at V and 8 bases at J, with 17 bases between the two ends. The DNA for the CDR3 is TGTGCCAGCAGTGCCTCGACTGGCTCCGGCGGCTACACCTTC. It yields the protein CASSASTGSGGYTF.

The rearrangement uses TRBV12-3 or TRBV12-4 and TRBJ1-1; D not certain. The CDR3 contains 12 residues. V lost 7 bases to trimming and J lost 1 base, with 7 bases between them. The CDR3 region has the DNA TGTGCCAGCACCAGTGGGAACACTGAAGCTTTCTTT. Protein sequence: CASTSGNTEAFF.

As regards this clone: The sample holds other DNA sequences that translate to the same CDR3. V is TRBV3-1 (or the pseudogene TRBV3-2) and J is TRBJ2-2, with 7 bases fitting TRBD2. The CDR3 is made up of 19 amino acids. The trim removed 4 bases at V and 8 bases at J, leaving 22 bases unmatched. Germline loops: CDR1 LGHDT, CDR2 YNNKEL (reference sequence). The CDR3 DNA sequence: TGTGCCAGCAGCCCCAGTTTTGGTGCGGGAGCACTCATAGGGGGGGAGCTGTTTTTT. Translation: CASSPSFGAGALIGGELFF.

In nucleotides, the CDR3 is TGTGCCAGCAGTTGGAAGGGGACTAATGAAAAACTGTTTTTT. As protein: CASSWKGTNEKLFF. This chain links TRBV27 with TRBJ1-4; TRBD1 might be the D (5 bases). V lost 4 bases and J 2 bases, leaving 8 bases between the germline ends. CDR1 MNHEY and CDR2 SMNVEV come from the germline V gene (reference sequence). This CDR3 has 14 residues.

This clone appeared a single time. This chain joins TRBV28 and TRBJ1-2; 7 bases map to TRBD1. V trimming: 2 bases; J trimming: 4 bases; junction bases outside the gene matches: 13. CDR3 length equals 17 residues. Germline V gene lookup returns CDR1 MDHEN and CDR2 SYDVKM. The CDR3 bases are TGTGCCAGCAGTTTACAGGGGGGCGGCAGGCCGTCCTATGGCTACACCTTC. It encodes CASSLQGGGRPSYGYTF.

V usage is TRBV9 and J usage is TRBJ2-1, with TRBD2 identical over 9 bases. Germline-derived CDR1 and CDR2 are SGDLS and YYNGEE. With V trimmed by 3 bases and J by 0 bases, 4 bases remained unmatched. CDR3 size: 16 residues. CDR3 sequence: CASSDRLADSYNEQFF. As DNA, the CDR3 is TGTGCCAGCAGCGATAGACTAGCGGACTCCTACAATGAGCAGTTCTTC. The full variable domain, its missing parts supplied by reference TRBV9 and TRBJ2-1, is DSGVTQTPKHLITATGQRVTLRCSPRSGDLSVYWYQQSLDQGLQFLIQYYNGEERAKGNILERFSAQQFPDLHSELNLSSLELGDSALYFCASSDRLADSYNEQFFGPGTRLTVL.

The genes are TRBV30 and TRBJ2-3; D possibly corresponds to TRBD1 (6 bases). This CDR3 comprises 12 residues. V lost 1 base, J lost 5 bases, and 7 bases lay in between. Germline assignment: CDR1 GTSNPN and CDR2 SVGIG (reference sequence). Here the CDR3 reads CAWSGTVDTQYF. DNA of the CDR3: TGTGCCTGGAGTGGGACAGTAGATACGCAGTATTTT.

J is TRBJ1-6 and V is TRBV27; 7 bases fit TRBD1. V shed 4 bases and J 6 bases; nucleotides not matched to a gene: 9. This CDR3 contains 16 residues. Germline lookup yields CDR1 MNHEY and CDR2 SMNVEV (reference sequence). The CDR3 here is CASSSSGTASNSPLHF. The CDR3 nucleotides are TGTGCCAGCAGTTCCTCCGGGACAGCTTCTAATTCACCCCTCCACTTT.

The chain recombines TRBV2 with TRBJ2-3; D might be TRBD1 (6 bases). Germline loops: CDR1 SNHLY, CDR2 FYNNEI. V lost 6 bases, J lost 5 bases, and 18 bases lay in between. CDR3 length: 15 amino acids. The CDR3: CASRKDSRGQDTQYF. The CDR3 DNA reads TGTGCCAGCAGGAAGGACAGCAGGGGTCAAGATACGCAGTATTTT.

The rearrangement uses TRBV3-1 (or the pseudogene TRBV3-2) and TRBJ2-7, with D uncertain. Germline V gene sequence: CDR1 LGHDT, CDR2 YNNKEL (reference sequence). Deletions cut 2 bases from V and 3 bases from J, with 11 bases between. CDR3 length equals 14 residues. The DNA for the CDR3 is TGTGCCAGCAGCCAATCTTTCCGGGTCTACGAGCAGTACTTC. This translates into CASSQSFRVYEQYF.

The V and J genes are TRBV4-3 and TRBJ2-3; D possibly corresponds to TRBD2 (5 bases). Deletions cut 3 bases from V and 4 bases from J, with 20 bases between. Germline assignment: CDR1 LGHNA and CDR2 YSLEER. The CDR3 has 17 residues. The CDR3, as DNA: TGCGCCAGCAGCCAGAGGTGGGCCGGGATGGTCTCAGATACGCAGTATTTT. Its translation: CASSQRWAGMVSDTQYF.

V is TRBV6-5 and J is TRBJ1-1; no firm D call. V gave up 2 bases and J gave up 4 bases, with 8 bases separating them. There are 13 residues in the CDR3. Germline CDR1 MNHEY, CDR2 SVGAGI. This CDR3 is CASSYTSRTEAFF. CDR3 sequence (DNA): TGTGCCAGCAGTTACACTAGTCGCACTGAAGCTTTCTTT.

This rearrangement joins TRBV3-1 (or the pseudogene TRBV3-2) to TRBJ1-2; D is unresolved. This CDR3 comprises 15 residues. Trimming shortened V by 0 bases and J by 7 bases, and 15 bases separated the two germline ends. CDR1 and CDR2 (germline): LGHDT, YNNKEL (reference sequence). The DNA of the CDR3 is TGTGCCAGCAGCCAAGATGGAACAGAGGGCTCTGGCTACACCTTC. It specifies CASSQDGTEGSGYTF.

The chain uses TRBV7-2 and TRBJ2-1; 11 nucleotides align to TRBD2. Germline V CDR1 and CDR2: SGHTA, FQGNSA. The V gene end was trimmed by 3 bases and the J gene end by 4 bases; junction bases not matched to a gene: 5. This CDR3 comprises 16 residues. The CDR3 region is CASSLSGLADYNEQFF. For the CDR3, the DNA is TGTGCCAGCAGCTTGTCGGGACTAGCGGATTACAATGAGCAGTTCTTC.

This chain links TRBV5-5 with TRBJ2-1; 9 bases are a match to TRBD2. CDR1 and CDR2 (germline): SGHKS, YYEKEE (reference sequence). J gave up 4 bases and V 3 bases, and 11 bases lay outside the gene matches. This CDR3 contains 17 residues. CDR3 in amino acids: CASSSRLAANLYNEQFF. CDR3 DNA: TGTGCCAGCAGCTCTAGACTAGCGGCCAATCTATACAATGAGCAGTTCTTC. The variable domain in full, completed from reference TRBV5-5 and TRBJ2-1, reads DAGVTQSPTHLIKTRGQQVTLRCSPISGHKSVSWYQQVLGQGPQFIFQYYEKEERGRGNFPDRFSARQFPNYSSELNVNALLLGDSALYLCASSSRLAANLYNEQFFGPGTRLTVL.

The rearrangement uses TRBV7-2 and TRBJ2-5, with 11 bases aligning to TRBD2. After removal of 5 bases from V and 4 bases from J, the junction contained 6 bases not matched to a gene. The CDR3 has 15 amino acids. Germline loops: CDR1 SGHTA, CDR2 FQGNSA. The CDR3 sequence is CASSQLAGVRETQYF. CDR3 nucleotide sequence: TGTGCCAGCAGCCAACTAGCGGGAGTTCGAGAGACCCAGTACTTC.

J is TRBJ2-5 and V is TRBV6-5; a weak D match, TRBD1 (6 bases). The CDR3 spans 14 residues. V was pared by 6 bases and J by 5 bases, with 16 bases between. Germline assignment: CDR1 MNHEY and CDR2 SVGAGI. CDR3 nucleotides: TGTGCCAGCAGACACAGAGGGGGTGGGGAGACCCAGTACTTC. Translating it yields CASRHRGGGETQYF.

This clone was detected once. The chain has TRBV28 and TRBJ1-5, with D perhaps matching TRBD1 (6 bases). The CDR3 is 15 amino acids. V shed 1 base and J shed 1 base, with 8 bases lying between them. Germline V gives CDR1 MDHEN, CDR2 SYDVKM. The CDR3 region has the DNA TGTGCCAGCAGTTTATACAGGGCAAGCAATCAGCCCCAGCATTTT. This translates into CASSLYRASNQPQHF.

V is TRBV7-2 and J is TRBJ2-2; the D gene is possibly TRBD1 (6 bases). V was trimmed by 4 bases and J by 5 bases, leaving 11 bases between them. CDR3 length equals 14 residues. CDR1 SGHTA and CDR2 FQGNSA come from the germline V gene. CDR3 in amino acids: CASSYRTETGELFF. The CDR3 DNA follows: TGTGCCAGCAGCTATAGGACAGAAACCGGGGAGCTGTTTTTT.

The V call is TRBV5-8, the J call TRBJ1-3, with D maybe TRBD1 (6 bases). Germline V gives CDR1 SGHTS, CDR2 YDEGEE. Trimming stripped 4 bases from V and 0 bases from J, with 17 bases between. The CDR3 runs to 17 residues. CDR3 sequence (DNA): TGTGCCAGCAGCGCCATGACAGGCTGGAACTCTGGAAACACCATATATTTT. This translates into CASSAMTGWNSGNTIYF. The whole variable domain, filled in from reference TRBV5-8 and TRBJ1-3, reads EAGVTQSPTHLIKTRGQQATLRCSPISGHTSVYWYQQALGLGLQFLLWYDEGEERNRGNFPPRFSGRQFPNYSSELNVNALELEDSALYLCASSAMTGWNSGNTIYFGEGSWLTVV.

This chain uses TRBV11-2 with TRBJ1-1; a weak D match, TRBD1 (5 bases). Germline loops: CDR1 SGHAT, CDR2 FQNNGV. Trimming cost V 1 base and J 1 base, with 7 bases left between them. CDR3 length: 14 amino acids. CDR3 DNA sequence: TGTGCCAGCAGCTTAGTCCAGGGGAACACTGAAGCTTTCTTT. Protein: CASSLVQGNTEAFF.

The rearrangement joins TRBV25-1 to TRBJ1-4; 8 bases agree with TRBD1. The CDR3 sequence is 13 residues long. V trimming: 8 bases; J trimming: 8 bases; junction bases outside the gene matches: 7. Germline-derived CDR1 and CDR2 are MGHDK and SYGVNS. Written as DNA, the CDR3 is TGTGCCAGCCATTTCCGGACAGGGGAAAAACTGTTTTTT. Protein product: CASHFRTGEKLFF.